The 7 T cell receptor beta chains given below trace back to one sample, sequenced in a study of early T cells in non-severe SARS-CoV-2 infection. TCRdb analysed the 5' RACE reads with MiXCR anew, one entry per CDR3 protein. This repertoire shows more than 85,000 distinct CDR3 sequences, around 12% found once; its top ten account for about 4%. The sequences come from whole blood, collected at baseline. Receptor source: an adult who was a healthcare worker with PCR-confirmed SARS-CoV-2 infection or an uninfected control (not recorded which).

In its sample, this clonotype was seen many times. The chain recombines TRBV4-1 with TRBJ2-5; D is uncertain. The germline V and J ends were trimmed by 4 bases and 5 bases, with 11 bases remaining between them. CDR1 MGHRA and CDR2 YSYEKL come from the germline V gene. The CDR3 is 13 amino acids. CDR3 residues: CASSLSMGETQYF. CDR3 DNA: TGCGCCAGCAGCCTCTCTATGGGGGAGACCCAGTACTTC.

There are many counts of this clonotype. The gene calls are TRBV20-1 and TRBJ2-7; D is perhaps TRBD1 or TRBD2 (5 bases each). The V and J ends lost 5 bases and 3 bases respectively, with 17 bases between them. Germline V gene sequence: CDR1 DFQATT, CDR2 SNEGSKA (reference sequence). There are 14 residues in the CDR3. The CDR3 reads CSAASGPKVYEQYF. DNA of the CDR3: TGCAGTGCTGCTTCGGGACCGAAAGTCTACGAGCAGTACTTC.

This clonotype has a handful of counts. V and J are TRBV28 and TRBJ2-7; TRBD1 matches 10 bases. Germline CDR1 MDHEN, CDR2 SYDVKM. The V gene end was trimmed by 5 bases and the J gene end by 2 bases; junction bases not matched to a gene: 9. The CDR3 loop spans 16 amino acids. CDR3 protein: CASSANIGQGAYEQYF. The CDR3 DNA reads TGTGCCAGCAGTGCGAATATTGGACAGGGGGCCTACGAGCAGTACTTC.

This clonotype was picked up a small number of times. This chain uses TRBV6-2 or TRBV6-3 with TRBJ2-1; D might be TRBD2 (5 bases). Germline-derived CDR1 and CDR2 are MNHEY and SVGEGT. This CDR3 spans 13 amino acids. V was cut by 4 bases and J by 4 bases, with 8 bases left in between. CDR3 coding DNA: TGTGCCAGCAGTTTAGCGCAGTACAATGAGCAGTTCTTC. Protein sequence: CASSLAQYNEQFF.

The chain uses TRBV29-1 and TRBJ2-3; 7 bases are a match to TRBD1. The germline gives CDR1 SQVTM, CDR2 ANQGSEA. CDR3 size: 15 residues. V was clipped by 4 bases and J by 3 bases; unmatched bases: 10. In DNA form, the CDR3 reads TGCAGCGTTGGTAACAGGGGAAAGCTGACAGATACGCAGTATTTT. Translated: CSVGNRGKLTDTQYF.

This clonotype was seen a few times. CDR3 DNA: TGTGCCAGCAGCCAAGATCCAGGAACGATGAACACTGAAGCTTTCTTT. This translates into CASSQDPGTMNTEAFF. The gene calls are TRBV3-1 and TRBJ1-1; D gene ambiguous. V lost 0 bases and J lost 0, with 11 bases in between. Germline V lookup: CDR1 LGHDT, CDR2 YNNKEL (reference sequence). This CDR3 contains 16 residues.

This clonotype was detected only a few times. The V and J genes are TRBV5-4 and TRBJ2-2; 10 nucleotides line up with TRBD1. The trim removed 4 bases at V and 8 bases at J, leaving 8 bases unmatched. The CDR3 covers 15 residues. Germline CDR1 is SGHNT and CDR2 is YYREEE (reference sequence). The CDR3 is CASSPRGTGAGELFF. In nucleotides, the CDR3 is TGTGCCAGCAGCCCCAGAGGGACAGGGGCAGGGGAGCTGTTTTTT.